This entry lists 9 T cell receptor beta chains sequenced from one sample in a study of T-cell memory formation after mild COVID-19. TCRdb reanalysed the 5' RACE reads using MiXCR and keeps one entry per CDR3 protein. The sample holds roughly 340,000 distinct CDR3 sequences, approximately 15% seen once. The sample taken for sequencing was PBMCs or a T cell subset sorted from them (not recorded which). Source of these receptors: a man aged 18 to 30 who had mild COVID-19 (a few samples of this study predate the infection). Cell type and time point are not known.

With regard to this clonotype: Germline and junction disagree at one end, which may indicate a read error. The chain has TRBV7-9 and TRBJ1-4; D call uncertain. The germline CDR1 and CDR2 sequences are SEHNR and FQNEAQ (reference sequence). The CDR3 has 11 amino acids. The CDR3 DNA reads TGTGCCAGCAGCTTTTCTGAACAACTGTTTTTT. It codes for CASSFSEQLFF.

V is TRBV7-9 and J is TRBJ1-1; tentative D call: TRBD1 (5 bases). Trimming removed 1 base at V and 11 bases at J, with 11 bases between. Germline V gene sequence: CDR1 SEHNR, CDR2 FQNEAQ (reference sequence). The CDR3 spans 12 residues. CDR3 amino acids: CASSLGPGGAFF. The CDR3 coding sequence is TGTGCCAGCAGCTTAGGGCCCGGGGGTGCTTTCTTT. The whole variable domain, remainder taken from reference TRBV7-9 and TRBJ1-1, is DTGVSQNPRHKITKRGQNVTFRCDPISEHNRLYWYRQTLGQGPEFLTYFQNEAQLEKSRLLSDRFSAERPKGSFSTLEIQRTEQGDSAMYLCASSLGPGGAFFGQGTRLTVV.

This chain joins TRBV4-1 and TRBJ2-5; perhaps TRBD1 as D (5 bases). V was pared by 3 bases and J by 1 base, with 12 bases between. Germline values: CDR1 MGHRA, CDR2 YSYEKL. This CDR3 is built from 15 residues. The CDR3 region is CASSHADSFQETQYF. The CDR3 DNA follows: TGCGCCAGCAGCCATGCCGACAGCTTCCAAGAGACCCAGTACTTC.

This clonotype turned up a few times. The chain combines TRBV7-6 with TRBJ2-2, with a weak D call TRBD2 (5 bases). Germline values: CDR1 SGHVS, CDR2 FNYEAQ. This CDR3 is 16 amino acids long. Trimming left V 2 bases short and J 2 bases short, with 12 bases between. CDR3 region: CASSLRSGENTGELFF. The CDR3 nucleotides read TGTGCCAGCAGCTTAAGGTCCGGGGAAAACACCGGGGAGCTGTTTTTT.

The chain couples TRBV7-8 to TRBJ2-3, with 15 bases matching TRBD2. The V and J ends lost 5 bases and 3 bases, in that order; junction bases with no gene match: 3. The CDR3 is made up of 16 amino acids. Germline values: CDR1 SGHVS, CDR2 FQNEAQ. The CDR3: CASSEGLAGGTDTQYF. The CDR3 DNA follows: TGTGCCAGCAGCGAGGGACTAGCGGGGGGTACAGATACGCAGTATTTT.

This chain links TRBV7-2 with TRBJ2-3; 12 nucleotides align to TRBD1. The CDR3 length is 16 residues. Looked up from germline, CDR1 is SGHTA and CDR2 is FQGNSA. After removal of 5 bases from V and 5 bases from J, the junction contained 8 bases not matched to a gene. CDR3 DNA: TGTGCCAGCAGCCCCCACCGGGACAGGGGGCGAGATACGCAGTATTTT. Amino acids: CASSPHRDRGRDTQYF.

This clonotype was found a few times. This rearrangement joins TRBV27 to TRBJ2-7, with D possibly matching TRBD1 (5 bases). Germline CDR1 is MNHEY and CDR2 is SMNVEV (reference sequence). Trimming pared 5 bases from V and 5 bases from J, leaving 16 bases between. This CDR3 is 14 amino acids long. The CDR3 sequence is CASSTKGLVNEQYF. CDR3 in DNA: TGTGCCAGCAGTACGAAGGGGTTGGTGAACGAGCAGTACTTC.

This clonotype was recorded a few times. The chain links TRBV5-1 to TRBJ2-3, with D possibly TRBD1 on 5 matching bases. The CDR3 has 15 residues. V lost 5 bases and J lost 2, with 15 bases in between. Germline-derived CDR1 and CDR2 are SGHRS and YFSETQ. CDR3 sequence: CASRNNRQSTDTQYF. The CDR3 DNA sequence: TGCGCCAGCAGAAACAACCGACAGTCCACAGATACGCAGTATTTT. The full variable domain, with the rest looked up from reference TRBV5-1 and TRBJ2-3, is KAGVTQTPRYLIKTRGQQVTLSCSPISGHRSVSWYQQTPGQGLQFLFEYFSETQRNKGNFPGRFSGRQFSNSRSEMNVSTLELGDSALYLCASRNNRQSTDTQYFGPGTRLTVL.

This clonotype was observed many times. This rearrangement joins TRBV7-3 to TRBJ1-1, with D unresolved. Looked up from germline, CDR1 is SGHTA and CDR2 is FQGTGA. V was cut by 3 bases and J by 5 bases, with 10 bases left in between. The CDR3 is 13 residues long. Here the CDR3 reads CASSFIRGTEAFF. CDR3 bases: TGTGCCAGCAGCTTTATCCGTGGGACTGAAGCTTTCTTT.